This T cell receptor (beta chain) was recovered during a study of T cell repertoires in cytomegalovirus infection. Each CDR3 protein gets one entry after TCRdb re-called the reads with MiXCR. The data show about 300,000 distinct CDR3 sequences, roughly 24% seen once. Germline-derived CDR1 and CDR2 are MNHEY and SMNVEV (reference sequence). The V and J ends lost 8 bases and 6 bases respectively, with 11 bases between them. The CDR3 is 13 amino acids. The receptor's source is a human donor in good health (CMV status not recorded). Some clones in this sample may be carry-over from other donors' samples. The rearrangement uses TRBV27 and TRBJ1-6; no clear D gene. Sequencing was carried out using PBMCs. The CDR3 loop reads CASQNNRNSPLHF. The CDR3 nucleotides are TGTGCCAGCCAGAACAATCGTAATTCACCCCTCCACTTT.